This TCR beta chain was documented in a study of T cells in Graves' hyperthyroidism and ophthalmopathy. The germline V and J ends were trimmed by 1 base and 8 bases, with 12 bases remaining between them. The germline V gene has CDR1 SGHRS and CDR2 YFSETQ. This CDR3 is 13 amino acids long. Orbital computed tomography, thyroid ultrasound, serum thyroxine and TRAb, and clinical symptoms together informed the diagnoses. Researchers took RNA transcripts and amplified the TCR beta CDR3 regions from them. Using the HTBI primer set, a first-round RT-PCR was run on the TCR CDR3. One entry per CDR3 protein, called by TCRdb with MiXCR from the multiplex PCR reads. The sample records approximately 400,000 distinct CDR3 sequences, less than 20% being singletons.

The chain is built from TRBV5-1 and TRBJ1-2; D uncertain. The source of this sequence is a man younger than 35 with Graves' ophthalmopathy. Sequenced input: blood. The CDR3 sequence is CASSLSVDLGYTF. DNA for the CDR3: TGCGCCAGCAGCTTGAGTGTGGATCTAGGCTACACCTTC.